The 21 T cell receptor beta chains below come from one sample, sequenced in a study of neoadjuvant nivolumab and ipilimumab in lung cancer. Assay used: immunoSEQ multiplex PCR; TCRdb lists only in-frame clones, some missing. This sample has approximately 2,800 clones, with 80% to 90% found just once. Sequenced material: tumor tissue, taken after neoadjuvant nivolumab, alone or with ipilimumab, at or shortly before surgery. The receptors originated from an adult with non-small cell lung cancer.

The V call is TRBV11-3, the J call TRBJ2-1; TRBD2 agrees at 8 bases. The CDR3 runs to 14 residues. Germline V gives CDR1 SGHNT, CDR2 YENEEA. V was clipped by 4 bases and J by 3 bases; unmatched bases: 2. This chain's CDR3 is CASSSSGLYNEQFF. In DNA form, the CDR3 reads TGTGCCAGCAGCTCTAGCGGGCTCTACAATGAGCAGTTCTTC.

This clone is a singleton in its sample. The chain employs TRBV29-1 and TRBJ1-2; D gene ambiguous. Germline values: CDR1 SQVTM, CDR2 ANQGSEA. This CDR3 contains 16 residues. Trimming took off 6 bases at V and 4 bases at J, with 24 bases between the two ends. The DNA for the CDR3 is TGCAGCGTCGACTCGGATAGTGGCGGAAAGACCTATGGCTACACCTTC. Protein product: CSVDSDSGGKTYGYTF.

The chain employs TRBV30 and TRBJ2-7; D uncertain. Germline-derived CDR1 and CDR2 are GTSNPN and SVGIG (reference sequence). There are 13 residues in the CDR3. V was clipped by 8 bases and J by 6 bases, with 20 bases between them. Here the CDR3 DNA reads TGTGCCCTACTCCCCTCCACGACCGGCGAGCAGTACTTC. Its protein product is CALLPSTTGEQYF.

This chain joins TRBV18 and TRBJ2-3; D unclear. This CDR3 is built from 13 residues. Germline-derived CDR1 and CDR2 are KGHSH and LQKENI. The V and J ends lost 3 bases and 0 bases respectively, with 4 bases between them. Here the CDR3 reads CASSPPSTDTQYF. CDR3 sequence (DNA): TGTGCCAGCTCACCCCCCAGCACAGATACGCAGTATTTT.

The chain has TRBV5-1 and TRBJ2-1; D is undetermined. This CDR3 region has 14 residues. V was cut by 4 bases and J by 6 bases, with 14 bases left in between. Germline-derived CDR1 and CDR2 are SGHRS and YFSETQ. This CDR3 is CASSIESQSNEQFF. The CDR3, as DNA: TGCGCCAGCAGCATCGAGTCACAGAGCAATGAGCAGTTCTTC.

This clone was found a few times. This rearrangement joins TRBV27 to TRBJ1-5; 7 nucleotides match TRBD1. V trimming: 6 bases; J trimming: 1 base; junction bases outside the gene matches: 6. The CDR3 consists of 15 residues. CDR1 MNHEY and CDR2 SMNVEV come from the germline V gene (reference sequence). CDR3 protein: CASSAGTESNQPQHF. The CDR3 DNA reads as TGTGCCAGCAGCGCCGGGACAGAAAGCAATCAGCCCCAGCATTTT.

The chain is built from TRBV6-5 and TRBJ1-1; D may be TRBD1 (5 bases). CDR3 size: 13 residues. Germline V CDR1 and CDR2: MNHEY, SVGAGI. The V and J ends lost 6 bases and 9 bases respectively, with 17 bases between them. The CDR3 reads CASSPGSTAQAFF. For the CDR3, the DNA is TGTGCCAGCAGCCCAGGGTCGACAGCTCAAGCTTTCTTT.

The chain employs TRBV18 and TRBJ1-1, with D unresolved. Germline V CDR1 and CDR2: KGHSH, LQKENI. This CDR3 has 15 residues. Trimming took off 0 bases at V and 1 base at J, with 9 bases between the two ends. Here the CDR3 reads CASSPPLLKNTEAFF. The CDR3 region has the DNA TGTGCCAGCTCACCACCCCTGTTAAAGAACACTGAAGCTTTCTTT.

The DNA of the CDR3 is TGCGCCAGCAGGGCGGGTGCAACTAATGAAAAACTGTTTTTT. Translating gives CASRAGATNEKLFF. The chain has TRBV5-1 and TRBJ1-4, with D hard to call. In germline, CDR1 is SGHRS, CDR2 YFSETQ. This CDR3 is built from 14 residues. Trimming took off 5 bases at V and 0 bases at J, with 8 bases between the two ends.

J is TRBJ1-1 and V is TRBV11-3; D unresolved. This CDR3 region has 13 residues. Germline CDR1 is SGHNT and CDR2 is YENEEA. Trimming cost V 5 bases and J 4 bases, with 11 bases left between them. The CDR3 sequence is CASSQSRSTEAFF. DNA of the CDR3: TGTGCCAGCAGCCAATCGAGAAGCACTGAAGCTTTCTTT.

The chain combines TRBV4-1 with TRBJ2-3, with D unresolved. Per the germline V gene, CDR1 is MGHRA and CDR2 is YSYEKL. V was clipped by 3 bases and J by 2 bases, with 0 bases between them. The CDR3 consists of 11 residues. CDR3 nucleotide sequence: TGCGCCAGCAGCCACACAGATACGCAGTATTTT. Amino acid sequence: CASSHTDTQYF.

The chain links TRBV19 to TRBJ1-2; 12 bases are a match to TRBD1. CDR3 length equals 19 residues. Trimming removed 5 bases from V and 3 bases from J; junction bases left unmatched: 16. Germline V gene sequence: CDR1 LNHDA, CDR2 SQIVND (reference sequence). CDR3 region: CASSVTTGTGGLFYYGYTF. CDR3 coding DNA: TGTGCCAGTAGTGTCACAACCGGGACAGGGGGCTTATTCTACTATGGCTACACCTTC.

The genes are TRBV28 and TRBJ1-1; D is perhaps TRBD1 (5 bases). Trimming took off 6 bases at V and 0 bases at J, with 11 bases between the two ends. The V gene's germline CDR1 is MDHEN and CDR2 SYDVKM. This CDR3 contains 14 residues. The CDR3 DNA follows: TGTGCCAGCAGGTCCGGGACGGTGAACACTGAAGCTTTCTTT. Translated: CASRSGTVNTEAFF.

The V call is TRBV6-5, the J call TRBJ2-1; TRBD2 aligns across 9 bases. The germline CDR1 and CDR2 sequences are MNHEY and SVGAGI. The CDR3 is made up of 14 amino acids. V dropped 8 bases and J dropped 4; count of bases not matched to a gene: 6. CDR3: CASGDSGGYNEQFF. CDR3 sequence (DNA): TGTGCCAGCGGGGATAGCGGGGGATACAATGAGCAGTTCTTC.

The rearrangement uses TRBV11-2 and TRBJ2-7; 12 bases are shared with TRBD2. Germline V gives CDR1 SGHAT, CDR2 FQNNGV. This CDR3 region has 17 residues. The ends lost 1 base at V and 3 bases at J; junction bases unmatched: 7. The CDR3 coding sequence is TGTGCCAGCAGCTTAGTGGCACTAGCGGGAGGCCACTACGAGCAGTACTTC. Translating it yields CASSLVALAGGHYEQYF. Combining the CDR3 with reference TRBV11-2 and TRBJ2-7 gives the whole variable domain EAGVAQSPRYKIIEKRQSVAFWCNPISGHATLYWYQQILGQGPKLLIQFQNNGVVDDSQLPKDRFSAERLKGVDSTLKIQPAKLEDSAVYLCASSLVALAGGHYEQYFGPGTRLTVT.

The chain combines TRBV6-5 with TRBJ2-7; 9 bases are shared with TRBD1. This CDR3 has 15 residues. Germline lookup yields CDR1 MNHEY and CDR2 SVGAGI. The V gene end was trimmed by 2 bases and the J gene end by 4 bases; junction bases not matched to a gene: 6. The CDR3: CASSYVLTGGYEQYF. The CDR3 nucleotides read TGTGCCAGCAGTTACGTCCTGACAGGGGGGTACGAGCAGTACTTC.

The V call is TRBV18, the J call TRBJ1-1; unclear D gene. The germline V and J ends were trimmed by 2 bases and 1 base, with 5 bases remaining between them. Germline V gene lookup returns CDR1 KGHSH and CDR2 LQKENI. This CDR3 comprises 13 residues. CDR3 coding DNA: TGTGCCAGCTCACCATACAAGAACACTGAAGCTTTCTTT. It specifies CASSPYKNTEAFF.

The rearrangement uses TRBV27 and TRBJ2-4; TRBD1 aligns across 7 bases. Germline trimming cut 5 bases from V and 7 bases from J; bases unmatched to any gene: 11. The length of the CDR3 is 15 residues. Germline CDR1 reads MNHEY; CDR2 reads SMNVEV (reference sequence). CDR3 nucleotides: TGTGCCAGCAGTCGGGACGTAAACAGGGGTAACATTCAGTACTTC. Its translation is CASSRDVNRGNIQYF.

As regards this clone: One junction end disagrees with the germline gene, perhaps due to a read error. The chain has TRBV9 and TRBJ2-3; 8 bases line up with TRBD1. The germline V gene has CDR1 SGDLS and CDR2 YYNGEE. The CDR3 length is 13 residues. The CDR3 DNA reads TGTGCCAGCACCGTAGGACAGGGAGGTACGCAGTATTTT. Translation gives CASTVGQGGTQYF.

The chain carries TRBV6-5 and TRBJ1-4; the D is unclear. V lost 0 bases to trimming and J lost 3 bases, with 8 bases between them. This CDR3 comprises 15 residues. Germline loops: CDR1 MNHEY, CDR2 SVGAGI. CDR3: CASSYSRRPNEKLFF. In DNA form, the CDR3 reads TGTGCCAGCAGTTACTCGCGGAGGCCTAATGAAAAACTGTTTTTT.

CDR3 amino acids: CASRPLAYTGELFF. The CDR3 DNA is TGTGCCAGCAGGCCACTAGCTTACACCGGGGAGCTGTTTTTT. This chain connects TRBV2 to TRBJ2-2, with a weak D call TRBD2 (6 bases). Germline CDR1 is SNHLY and CDR2 is FYNNEI. This CDR3 region has 14 residues. Trimming took off 6 bases at V and 3 bases at J, with 11 bases between the two ends.